This T cell receptor (beta chain) stems from a study of control samples from healthy donors and cancer patients. This table comes from immunoSEQ multiplex PCR, and its TCRdb copy is limited to in-frame clones, with some not included. The sample lists about 120,000 clones, more than 80% occurring once. The CDR3 covers 12 residues. Trimming took off 3 bases at V and 7 bases at J, with 9 bases between the two ends. V gene TRBV12-3 or TRBV12-4 combines with J gene TRBJ1-2; the D gene is possibly TRBD1 (6 bases). The receptor was isolated from a man in his fifties in good health. The sequenced material came from blood. CDR3 in amino acids: CASSLGGAGYTF. In DNA form, the CDR3 reads TGTGCCAGCAGTTTGGGGGGGGCTGGCTACACCTTC.